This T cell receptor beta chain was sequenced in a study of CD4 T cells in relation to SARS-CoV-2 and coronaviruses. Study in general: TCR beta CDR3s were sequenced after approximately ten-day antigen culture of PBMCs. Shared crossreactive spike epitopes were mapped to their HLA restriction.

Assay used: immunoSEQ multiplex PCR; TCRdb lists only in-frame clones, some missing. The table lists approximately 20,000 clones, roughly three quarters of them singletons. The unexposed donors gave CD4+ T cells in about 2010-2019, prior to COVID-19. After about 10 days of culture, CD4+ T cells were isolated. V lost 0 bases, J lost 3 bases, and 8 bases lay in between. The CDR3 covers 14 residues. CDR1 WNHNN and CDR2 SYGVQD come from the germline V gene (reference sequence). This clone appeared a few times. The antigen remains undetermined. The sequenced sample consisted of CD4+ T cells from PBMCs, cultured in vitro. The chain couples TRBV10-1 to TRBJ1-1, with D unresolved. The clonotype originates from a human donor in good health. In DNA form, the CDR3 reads TGCGCCAGCAGTGAGTCGAGGACCTACACTGAAGCTTTCTTT. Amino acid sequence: CASSESRTYTEAFF.